These T cell receptor beta chains were read from a single sample in a study of T cells after yellow fever vaccination. From the 5' RACE reads, TCRdb called clonotypes with MiXCR, one entry per CDR3 protein. The table records just under 600,000 distinct CDR3 sequences, approximately 15% of them present only once. The sample was PBMCs, taken on the day of the yellow fever booster vaccination. These receptors were taken from a man in his thirties or forties who received the YFV17D yellow fever vaccine. CDR3s include the opening cysteine and the closing phenylalanine or tryptophan. A D gene is named only where the DNA matches it firmly. Expanded clones are given a class, and other clones once, few, many or no size at all.

few TRBJ2-7 . TRBV3-1 TGTGCCAGCAGCCAAGCCACCGAGCAGTACTTC CASSQATEQYF
few TRBJ2-2 TRBD2 TRBV5-6 TGTGCCAGCAGCCGAGCGGGAGTTGGTACCGGGGAGCTGTTTTTT CASSRAGVGTGELFF
few TRBJ2-7 . TRBV7-2 TGTGCCAGCAGCTTAAACCACGGGGAAACCTACGAGCAGTACTTC CASSLNHGETYEQYF
. TRBJ2-2 TRBD2 TRBV5-4 TGTGCCAGCAGCTCAGGAGCGGGGAGAGGGACCGGGGAGCTGTTTTTT CASSSGAGRGTGELFF
. TRBJ2-3 . TRBV15 TGTGCCACCAGCAGAGCTTACGACAGGCCCTACACAGATACGCAGTATTTT CATSRAYDRPYTDTQYF
. TRBJ2-3 . TRBV2 TGTGCCAGCAGTGAATGGACTTTTACAGATACGCAGTATTTT CASSEWTFTDTQYF
. TRBJ1-6 TRBD1 TRBV20-1 TGCAGTGCTATACGTGGGACAGGGTTTTCACCCCTCCACTTT CSAIRGTGFSPLHF
. TRBJ2-3 . TRBV20-1 TGCAGTGCTGCCAGCCCAGGGATAGATACGCAGTATTTT CSAASPGIDTQYF
few TRBJ2-1 . TRBV27 TGTGCCAGCAGTTTATCGGCTAACAATGAGCAGTTCTTC CASSLSANNEQFF
. TRBJ1-6 TRBD1 TRBV5-6 TGTGCCAGCAGCTTGCGAGGGACAGGATTTTCACCCCTCCACTTT CASSLRGTGFSPLHF
few TRBJ2-1 . TRBV28 TGTGCCAGCAGAGGGAGGAGCTCCTACAATGAGCAGTTCTTC CASRGRSSYNEQFF
. TRBJ2-7 . TRBV4-3 TGCGCCAGCAGCCAAGTATGGGGGACCTACGAGCAGTACTTC CASSQVWGTYEQYF
few TRBJ2-1 TRBD2 TRBV12-3/TRBV12-4 TGTGCCAGCAGTTACCGTAGCGGGAGTTACCACAATGAGCAGTTCTTC CASSYRSGSYHNEQFF
. TRBJ1-2 . TRBV30 TGTGCCTGGAGTTTTGGACAGTCCTATGGCTACACCTTC CAWSFGQSYGYTF
few TRBJ2-2 . TRBV9 TGTGCCAGCAGCATCAGACTAGATCTCACGTGGGGGGAGCTGTTTTTT CASSIRLDLTWGELFF
few TRBJ2-3 . TRBV29-1 TGCAGCGTTGAACCTCAGACAGATACGCAGTATTTT CSVEPQTDTQYF
. TRBJ2-7 TRBD1 TRBV29-1 TGCAGCGTGATGCAGGGGGTAGGTGAGCAGTACTTC CSVMQGVGEQYF
. TRBJ2-2 . TRBV20-1 TGCAGTGCTAGAGTCTCGTGGGAAACCGGGGAGCTGTTTTTT CSARVSWETGELFF
. TRBJ2-7 . TRBV19 TGTGCCAGTAGCCCGGGGGCGGGACAGCTGTTCTACGAGCAGTACTTC CASSPGAGQLFYEQYF
many TRBJ2-4 TRBD2 TRBV20-1 TGCAGTGCCGGGGGGTACATTCAGTACTTC CSAGGYIQYF
few TRBJ1-3 . TRBV21-1 TGTGCCAGCCCGCATTCTGGAAACACCATATATTTT CASPHSGNTIYF
. TRBJ1-5 . TRBV2 TGTGCCAGCAGTTCGCCCCTTCGGCCCCAGCATTTT CASSSPLRPQHF
. TRBJ1-2 TRBD1 TRBV7-9 TGTGCCAGCAGCTTAATGGGGGGACAGGGGAAGAACTATGGCTACACCTTC CASSLMGGQGKNYGYTF
. TRBJ2-1 TRBD2 TRBV28 TGTGCCAGCATGACTAGCGGTAATGAGCAGTTCTTC CASMTSGNEQFF
. TRBJ1-5 . TRBV29-1 TGCAGCGCTTGGGACGGCCTCGCGCAGCCCCAGCATTTT CSAWDGLAQPQHF
few TRBJ2-7 TRBD2 TRBV7-2 TGTGCCAGCAGCATCCGACTAGCGGGAGGCGAGCAGTACTTC CASSIRLAGGEQYF
many TRBJ2-3 . TRBV9 TGTGCCAGCAGCGTAGGCCAGCGGGCAGATACGCAGTATTTT CASSVGQRADTQYF
. TRBJ1-2 TRBD1 TRBV29-1 TGCAGCGCCGGGACAGGGGGCAACTATGGCTACACCTTC CSAGTGGNYGYTF
. TRBJ2-7 . TRBV27 TGTGCCAGCAGTCCCGGGATATTATACTACGAGCAGTACTTC CASSPGILYYEQYF
. TRBJ2-5 . TRBV2 TGTGCCAGCAGGGCCCTCGAAGAGACCCAGTACTTC CASRALEETQYF
few TRBJ2-1 TRBD2 TRBV29-1 TGCAGCTACCTACCGAACCTAGCGGGTTACAATGAGCAGTTCTTC CSYLPNLAGYNEQFF
. TRBJ2-7 TRBD1 TRBV7-2 TGTGCCAGCAGCCCTAGACAGGGGGGTCGAGAGCAGTACTTC CASSPRQGGREQYF
. TRBJ2-3 . TRBV11-2 TGTGCCAGCAGCTTATTCGGCGCAGGGAGCACAGATACGCAGTATTTT CASSLFGAGSTDTQYF
few TRBJ2-1 TRBD1 TRBV12-3/TRBV12-4 TGTGCCAGCAGTTTAACGGCGACAGGGTCGTACCCCAATGAGCAGTTCTTC CASSLTATGSYPNEQFF
. TRBJ2-5 TRBD1 TRBV9 TGTGCCAGCAGCGTTAGGCCCGGGACAGGGGTGGAGACCCAGTACTTC CASSVRPGTGVETQYF
many TRBJ2-3 TRBD2 TRBV3-1 TGTGCCAGCAGCTTTACGGGACTAGGGGAGGATACGCAGTATTTT CASSFTGLGEDTQYF
few TRBJ2-5 TRBD2 TRBV7-2 TGTGCCAGCAGCCCAGGGACTAGCGGGAATTGGGAGACCCAGTACTTC CASSPGTSGNWETQYF
. TRBJ2-4 . TRBV24-1 TGTGCCACCGAGTTAACCGGGACAACCCCGATCATTCAGTACTTC CATELTGTTPIIQYF
. TRBJ1-3 TRBD1 TRBV12-3/TRBV12-4 TGTGCCAGCAGCCAGACAGGGGCTGGAAACACCATATATTTT CASSQTGAGNTIYF
. TRBJ2-3 . TRBV20-1 TGCAGTGCTAGTTCACCAGATACGCAGTATTTT CSASSPDTQYF
few TRBJ2-7 TRBD2 TRBV18 TGTGCCAGCTCACCACCGACTAGCGGGAGTACGGGCGAGCAGTACTTC CASSPPTSGSTGEQYF
few TRBJ2-1 . TRBV14 TGTGCCAGCAGCCCCCGTGCAGGGTATGGTGAGCAGTTCTTC CASSPRAGYGEQFF
. TRBJ2-1 . TRBV7-8 TGTGCCAGCAGCTTTATAGCTAGCGACGCCTACAATGAGCAGTTCTTC CASSFIASDAYNEQFF
few TRBJ2-7 . TRBV29-1 TGCAGCGTTGTTAGGGGGAGTCAATCCTACGAGCAGTACTTC CSVVRGSQSYEQYF
many TRBJ2-1 . TRBV4-2 TGTGCCAGCAGCCAAGAAAGAGTGAATGAGCAGTTCTTC CASSQERVNEQFF
. TRBJ2-7 TRBD2 TRBV3-1 TGTGCCAGCAGCACAAGTTTGAGTAGCGGGAGGTATTATTTCTACGAGCAGTACTTC CASSTSLSSGRYYFYEQYF
few TRBJ2-3 . TRBV14 TGTGCCAGCAGCCAAGAGAGGAACACAGATACGCAGTATTTT CASSQERNTDTQYF
. TRBJ2-1 . TRBV7-2 TGTGCCAGCAGCTTAGCTCCCCTCCCCAATGAGCAGTTCTTC CASSLAPLPNEQFF
few TRBJ2-2 . TRBV12-3/TRBV12-4 TGTGCCAGCAGTTTTGTACACACCGGGGAGCTGTTTTTT CASSFVHTGELFF
few TRBJ1-1 TRBD1 TRBV5-1 TGCGCCAGCAGCTTGGATGAGGGGGCGGGCACTGAAGCTTTCTTT CASSLDEGAGTEAFF
. TRBJ2-7 TRBD2 TRBV10-3 TGTGCCATCAGTGAGTCGGGACTAGCGGGTAGCGAGCAGTACTTC CAISESGLAGSEQYF
many TRBJ2-1 . TRBV7-9 TGTGCCAGCAGCTCTGGACTACTCTACAATGAGCAGTTCTTC CASSSGLLYNEQFF
. TRBJ2-1 TRBD2 TRBV28 TGTGCCAGCAGTTTAAGCGGGAGTGTCACTGAGCAGTTCTTC CASSLSGSVTEQFF